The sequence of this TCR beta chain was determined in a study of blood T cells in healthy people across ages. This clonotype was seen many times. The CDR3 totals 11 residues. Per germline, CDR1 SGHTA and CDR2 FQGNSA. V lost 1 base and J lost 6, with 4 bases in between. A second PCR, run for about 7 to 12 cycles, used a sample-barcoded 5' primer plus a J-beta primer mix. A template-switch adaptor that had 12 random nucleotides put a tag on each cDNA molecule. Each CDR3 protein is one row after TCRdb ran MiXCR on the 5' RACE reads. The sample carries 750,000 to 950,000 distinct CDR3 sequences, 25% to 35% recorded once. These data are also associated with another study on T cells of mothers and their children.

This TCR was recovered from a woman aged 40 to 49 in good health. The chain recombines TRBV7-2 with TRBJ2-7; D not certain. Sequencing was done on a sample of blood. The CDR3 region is CASSLVAEQYF. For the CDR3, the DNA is TGTGCCAGCAGCTTAGTCGCCGAGCAGTACTTC.